The text below deals with one TCR beta chain. What it recognizes is unknown. These data come from a study of Graves' ophthalmopathy and Graves' hyperthyroidism. Broader study findings: Among expanded thyroid clonotypes above 0.001 frequency, most also occurred in blood. Ophthalmopathy progression was predicted with approximately 68% sensitivity and around 72% specificity.

Amplification targeted the TCR beta CDR3 regions, with RNA transcripts as the source material. First-round RT-PCR used HTBI primers; second-round multiplex PCR followed. TCRdb itself ran the multiplex PCR reads through MiXCR, one entry per CDR3 protein. In the table there are 740,000 or so distinct CDR3 sequences, approximately 40% of which are singletons. The CDR3 has 13 residues. Germline-derived CDR1 and CDR2 are KGHDR and SFDVKD. V shed 11 bases and J shed 11 bases, with 21 bases lying between them. Sequences were obtained from peripheral blood. The rearrangement links TRBV24-1 to TRBJ1-5, with D possibly being TRBD1 (5 bases). This clonotype originated in an adult man with Graves' ophthalmopathy. The CDR3 nucleotides are TGTGCCAGCAAATGGGAGGGGCAAGAGACCCAGCATTTT. Encoded protein: CASKWEGQETQHF.